This T cell receptor beta chain was obtained from a study of OX40 agonist ivuxolimab in advanced cancers. Study-level background: At approximately 83% male, the cohort had a mean age of 60 years, ranging from about 20 to 79. Prior anti-PD-1, anti-PD-L1 or anti-CTLA-4 therapy did not bar entry, and more than 35% had some.

V lost 0 bases to trimming and J lost 4 bases, with 14 bases between them. The CDR3 is made up of 16 amino acids. The germline V gene has CDR1 SGHRS and CDR2 YFSETQ. On this clone: Its antigen is not identified.

Assay: immunoSEQ multiplex PCR; the TCRdb copy retains only in-frame clones and omits some. The repertoire holds over 30,000 clones, about 92% seen once, with approximately 0.9% in the top ten. General study findings and limits: The mean number of expanded clones was higher in CD8+ T cells than in CD4+.

The rearrangement joins TRBV5-1 to TRBJ2-1; D gene unclear. This clonotype was obtained from an adult with an advanced solid tumor such as melanoma, head and neck, liver or kidney cancer. Here the sequenced sample was CD4+ or CD8+ T cells sorted from blood, taken in a trial of the OX40 agonist ivuxolimab. In DNA form, the CDR3 reads TGCGCCAGCAGCTTGGTAGGCACCACGATATACAATGAGCAGTTCTTC. It specifies CASSLVGTTIYNEQFF. Full variable domain (rest looked up from reference TRBV5-1 and TRBJ2-1): KAGVTQTPRYLIKTRGQQVTLSCSPISGHRSVSWYQQTPGQGLQFLFEYFSETQRNKGNFPGRFSGRQFSNSRSEMNVSTLELGDSALYLCASSLVGTTIYNEQFFGPGTRLTVL.